A selection of T cell receptor beta chains follows, all from one sample in a study of cytomegalovirus exposure and HLA in healthy donors. Profiled with immunoSEQ multiplex PCR; TCRdb holds only in-frame clones, not every one. The sample holds about 200,000 clones, approximately 78% seen once. Source material: PBMCs. The receptors derive from a man aged 30-40 years in good health and CMV-seronegative. Both conserved end residues are part of each CDR3. The D gene is left open where the match is weak. Part of the rows lack a size; the others show once, few, many or a class for expanded clones.

.,18,TRBD2,TRBJ2-7,TRBV23-1,TGCGCCAGCAGATGTGCATGGACTAGCGCGGAAAATTTATACGAGCAGTACTTC,CASRCAWTSAENLYEQYF
.,11,TRBD2,TRBJ2-7,TRBV5-1,TGCGCCAGCAGCCAGCGGGGGGAGCAGTACTTC,CASSQRGEQYF
once,15,TRBD1,TRBJ2-5,TRBV2,TGTGCCAGCAGTGGCTGGGACAGGACGAGGGAGACCCAGTACTTC,CASSGWDRTRETQYF
once,15,.,TRBJ2-7,TRBV7-3,TGTGCCAGCAGCTTAATGGCGACAGGTCTGGACGAGCAGTACTTC,CASSLMATGLDEQYF
.,18,TRBD1,TRBJ1-2,TRBV5-4,TGTGCCAGCAGCTCCCCGGGGGAGTGGGACAGGGTTCCCTATGGCTACACCTTC,CASSSPGEWDRVPYGYTF
.,14,.,TRBJ1-1,TRBV19,TGTGCCAGTAGTATAGAAGGGGGGAACACTGAAGCTTTCTTT,CASSIEGGNTEAFF
.,15,TRBD1,TRBJ1-1,TRBV15,TGTGCCACCAGCAGGGACAGGGGACGGAACACTGAAGCTTTCTTT,CATSRDRGRNTEAFF
few,14,.,TRBJ1-5,TRBV19,TGTGCCAGTAGTCCGCGTTCCTCCAATCAGCCCCAGCATTTT,CASSPRSSNQPQHF
.,14,.,TRBJ2-5,TRBV2,TGTGCCAGCAGTGACCCAGCGGGCGCGGAGACCCAGTACTTC,CASSDPAGAETQYF
.,13,.,TRBJ2-5,TRBV4-1,TGCGCCAGCAGCCAAGCGTCTTATGAGACCCAGTACTTC,CASSQASYETQYF
.,14,TRBD1,TRBJ2-2,TRBV10-3,TGTGCCATCAGGGGGACAGGGGACACCGGGGAGCTGTTTTTT,CAIRGTGDTGELFF
.,17,TRBD2,TRBJ2-2,TRBV5-1,TGCGCCAGCAGCTTAAGAGCGGGGGGGCGTGGCACCGGGGAGCTGTTTTTT,CASSLRAGGRGTGELFF
.,16,TRBD2,TRBJ2-3,TRBV9,TGTGCCAGCAGCGTAGGACTAGCCATGGGAACAGATACGCAGTATTTT,CASSVGLAMGTDTQYF
.,15,.,TRBJ2-1,TRBV5-1,TGCGCCAGCAGCTTGCGGCTGACAGGTGGTCTTGAGCAGTTCTTC,CASSLRLTGGLEQFF
.,15,.,TRBJ2-7,TRBV4-3,TGCGCCAGCAGCCAAGACAGGTTTTTAAATTACGAGCAGTACTTC,CASSQDRFLNYEQYF
.,14,.,TRBJ1-5,TRBV7-9,TGTGCCAGCAGCTTAGTAGGAAGCGATCAGCCCCAGCATTTT,CASSLVGSDQPQHF
.,19,TRBD2,TRBJ2-5,TRBV11-2,TGTGCCAGCAGCTTAGTTTACGGGGAGGGTACTAGCGGACAAGAGACCCAGTACTTC,CASSLVYGEGTSGQETQYF
few,11,.,TRBJ2-7,TRBV6-1,TGTGCCAGCAGGGACAACTACGAGCAGTACTTC,CASRDNYEQYF
.,14,.,TRBJ2-5,TRBV28,TGTGCCAGCAGGATGGGGGGTTTTGGGGAGACCCAGTACTTC,CASRMGGFGETQYF
.,13,.,TRBJ1-1,TRBV10-1,TGCGCCAGCACGGAGGGGCGAACAACTGAAGCTTTCTTT,CASTEGRTTEAFF
.,16,TRBD2,TRBJ2-5,TRBV2,TGTGCCAGCAGTGAATCGCAGCGGGGTCCCCAAGAGACCCAGTACTTC,CASSESQRGPQETQYF
.,17,.,TRBJ1-1,TRBV13,TGTGCCAGCAGCAGTTCACCCCCCGGACAGCTGAACACTGAAGCTTTCTTT,CASSSSPPGQLNTEAFF
few,9,.,TRBJ1-2,TRBV5-4,TGCGTGGAGGGCTATGGCTACACCTTC,CVEGYGYTF
.,14,.,TRBJ2-1,TRBV6-5,TGTGCCAGCAGTTATGAGTTAGCTAGCAATGAGCAGTTCTTC,CASSYELASNEQFF
.,16,TRBD1,TRBJ2-7,TRBV6-5,TGTGCCAGCAGTTACGGGGGACAGAGCCTTCCCTACGAGCAGTACTTC,CASSYGGQSLPYEQYF
.,18,TRBD2,TRBJ2-1,TRBV4-2,TGTGCCAGCAGCCAAGTCCTAGCGGGGGAGAGCTCCTACAATGAGCAGTTCTTC,CASSQVLAGESSYNEQFF
.,12,TRBD2,TRBJ2-1,TRBV10-2,TGCGCCAGCAGCGCGGGGGGACGGGAGCAGTTCTTC,CASSAGGREQFF
.,15,.,TRBJ2-5,TRBV28,TGTGCCAGCAGACAGTTTGTACAGATGCTGGAGACCCAGTACTTC,CASRQFVQMLETQYF
.,18,TRBD2,TRBJ2-3,TRBV7-9,TGTGCCAGCAGCTTAGTTGGGTCCCGGCGGGGGAACACAGATACGCAGTATTTT,CASSLVGSRRGNTDTQYF
.,18,TRBD1,TRBJ1-1,TRBV7-6,TGTGCCAGCAGCTTTTATTCACCTCGCGTGGACAGGGGGCGTCGAGCTTTCTTT,CASSFYSPRVDRGRRAFF
.,14,TRBD1,TRBJ1-2,TRBV2,TGTGCCAGCAACGGACAGGGGGCCGGCTATGGCTACACCTTC,CASNGQGAGYGYTF
.,15,.,TRBJ1-1,TRBV10-1,TGCGCCAGCAGTGAGTCGGTCAGTCAAGACACTGAAGCTTTCTTT,CASSESVSQDTEAFF
.,19,.,TRBJ2-5,TRBV5-1,TGCGCCAGCAGCCCGTTACACGGGGGACCGTTTTCGTACCAAGAGACCCAGTACTTC,CASSPLHGGPFSYQETQYF
.,18,TRBD1,TRBJ1-4,TRBV11-2,TGTGCCAGCAGCTTAGATAAAGGACAGGGGGCGAGTCCTGAAAAACTGTTTTTT,CASSLDKGQGASPEKLFF
.,16,.,TRBJ2-1,TRBV5-4,TGTGCCAGCAGCTTGGTGCGGGGGCTGACCTACAATGAGCAGTTCTTC,CASSLVRGLTYNEQFF
.,16,TRBD1,TRBJ2-5,TRBV4-1,TGCGCCAGCAGCCAAGATTCAACAGGGGCTGGTGAGACCCAGTACTTC,CASSQDSTGAGETQYF
.,13,.,TRBJ2-2,TRBV7-9,TGTGCCAGCAGCAACAGGGGAGGCGGGGAGCTGTTTTTT,CASSNRGGGELFF
.,18,TRBD2,TRBJ2-7,TRBV28,TGTGCCAGCAGTTCCGAACACCTCGGGACTAGAGGGTCCTACGAGCAGTACTTC,CASSSEHLGTRGSYEQYF
.,17,TRBD1,TRBJ2-7,TRBV6-1,TGTGCCAGCAGTGAAAGAGTAGTGGGGGACAGGATGTACGAGCAGTACTTC,CASSERVVGDRMYEQYF
few,11,.,TRBJ2-2,TRBV6-6,TGTGCCAGCTTTCTCACCGGGGAGCTGTTTTTT,CASFLTGELFF
.,14,TRBD1,TRBJ2-3,TRBV19,TGTGCCAGTAGTACGACAGGGAGCACAGATACGCAGTATTTT,CASSTTGSTDTQYF
.,13,.,TRBJ2-7,TRBV5-1,TGCGCCAGCAGCTTGGCGCTAGACTTCGAGCAGTACTTC,CASSLALDFEQYF
.,14,.,TRBJ1-4,TRBV6-5,TGTGCCAGCAGTTACTCCAGGATAGAGAAAAAACTGTTTTTT,CASSYSRIEKKLFF
few,13,.,TRBJ2-3,TRBV9,TGTGCCAGCAGCGCACAGGGCACAGATACGCAGTATTTT,CASSAQGTDTQYF
.,16,.,TRBJ2-7,TRBV15,TGTGCCACCAGCAGAGATTGGCGGGGTCCCGGCGACGAGCAGTACTTC,CATSRDWRGPGDEQYF
.,10,.,TRBJ1-6,TRBV7-9,TGTGCCATTAACGGGGCACCCCTCCACTTT,CAINGAPLHF
.,15,TRBD1,TRBJ1-6,TRBV27,TGTGCCAGCAGTTTATCGGGACAGGGGAATTCACCCCTCCACTTT,CASSLSGQGNSPLHF
few,18,TRBD2,TRBJ2-3,TRBV7-8,TGTGCCAGCAGCTTAGTGGGGGGGGAGGCGGGGTCCTTTGATACGCAGTATTTT,CASSLVGGEAGSFDTQYF
.,12,.,TRBJ2-1,TRBV29-1,TGCAGCGTTGGGGGGGACGCAAATGAGCAGTTCTTC,CSVGGDANEQFF
.,13,TRBD1,TRBJ1-1,TRBV19,TGTGCCAGTAGGTCAGGGGGGAACACTGAAGCTTTCTTT,CASRSGGNTEAFF
.,14,TRBD1,TRBJ1-4,TRBV2,TGTGCCAGCAGGGACTCCGGGACAGGTGAAAAACTGTTTTTT,CASRDSGTGEKLFF
few,15,.,TRBJ1-2,TRBV7-9,TGTGCCAGCAGCCCCCCCAGGTCGGGGTCGGATGGCTACACCTTC,CASSPPRSGSDGYTF
.,15,TRBD1,TRBJ2-7,TRBV7-2,TGTGCCAGCAGCTTAGGAGACAGGGACTCCTACGAGCAGTACTTC,CASSLGDRDSYEQYF
.,17,TRBD1,TRBJ2-2,TRBV7-3,TGTGCCAGCAGCTTAAACCCGACAGGGGCAAACACCGGGGAGCTGTTTTTT,CASSLNPTGANTGELFF
.,13,.,TRBJ1-2,TRBV27,TGTGCCAGCAGTTTCGTGGGCAACTATGGCTACACCTTC,CASSFVGNYGYTF
.,16,TRBD2,TRBJ2-1,TRBV29-1,TGCAGCGTTGGCGACACCAAGCGGGGGGGCTACAATGAGCAGTTCTTC,CSVGDTKRGGYNEQFF
.,12,.,TRBJ2-7,TRBV28,TGTGCCAGCAGTTTATCGGGGTACGAGCAGTACTTC,CASSLSGYEQYF
few,16,.,TRBJ2-3,TRBV9,TGTGCCAGCAGCGTAGACCCGGCGGGGTGGACAGATACGCAGTATTTT,CASSVDPAGWTDTQYF